These T cell receptor beta chains were read from a single sample in a study of blood T cells in healthy people across ages. TCRdb analysed the 5' RACE reads with MiXCR anew, one entry per CDR3 protein. The sample lists around 710,000 distinct CDR3 sequences; around 40% were seen once. Sample: blood. Source of these receptors: a woman aged 55-69 years in good health. Each CDR3 is given with its conserved first and last residue. Fields, in order: J gene, clone size, CDR3 length, V gene, D gene, CDR3 protein, CDR3 DNA. A D gene is named only where the DNA matches it firmly. The size of a clone is reported for some rows only, either as once, few or many, or as a class for expanded clones.

TRBJ2-7 | NA | 17 | TRBV20-1 | NA | CSASSLATPRKSYEQYF | TGCAGTGCTAGTTCACTAGCCACCCCTCGGAAAAGCTACGAGCAGTACTTC
TRBJ2-7 | few | 14 | TRBV18 | TRBD1 | CASLPGQGAYEQYF | TGTGCCAGCTTACCGGGACAGGGGGCCTACGAGCAGTACTTC
TRBJ2-1 | NA | 14 | TRBV20-1 | NA | CSAPHPSAYNEQFF | TGCAGTGCTCCCCATCCGTCCGCCTACAATGAGCAGTTCTTC
TRBJ1-2 | NA | 15 | TRBV3-1 | NA | CASSQEAGQRLGYTF | TGTGCCAGCAGCCAAGAGGCGGGGCAGCGCTTGGGCTACACCTTC
TRBJ1-2 | NA | 14 | TRBV2 | NA | CASSGLDSGLGYTF | TGTGCCAGCAGTGGACTCGACAGTGGCCTTGGCTACACCTTC
TRBJ1-3 | NA | 15 | TRBV9 | NA | CASSGRDVSGNTIYF | TGTGCCAGCAGCGGCCGGGATGTCTCTGGAAACACCATATATTTT
TRBJ1-2 | NA | 18 | TRBV28 | NA | CASTSRRDPEGMDYGYTF | TGTGCCAGCACTTCCCGGAGGGACCCCGAGGGTATGGACTATGGCTACACCTTC
TRBJ2-7 | NA | 15 | TRBV4-2 | NA | CASSQERGATYEQYF | TGTGCCAGCAGCCAAGAACGGGGTGCTACCTACGAGCAGTACTTC
TRBJ2-1 | few | 15 | TRBV11-3 | NA | CASSLDSRPYNEQFF | TGTGCCAGCAGCCTAGACAGTCGTCCCTACAATGAGCAGTTCTTC
TRBJ1-2 | few | 16 | TRBV25-1 | NA | CASSARRGGTLPGYTF | TGTGCCAGCAGTGCTCGACGGGGGGGTACCTTACCTGGCTACACCTTC
TRBJ2-1 | few | 13 | TRBV4-1 | NA | CASSQMRGNEQFF | TGCGCCAGCAGCCAGATGAGGGGTAATGAGCAGTTCTTC
TRBJ2-1 | few | 15 | TRBV20-1 | TRBD1 | CSASWAGGFDNEQFF | TGCAGTGCTAGCTGGGCAGGGGGCTTCGACAATGAGCAGTTCTTC
TRBJ1-2 | NA | 15 | TRBV7-2 | NA | CASGLGQGPSYGYTF | TGTGCCAGCGGCTTAGGTCAGGGTCCGAGCTATGGCTACACCTTC
TRBJ2-7 | few | 15 | TRBV21-1 | NA | CASSKVGGSSYEQYF | TGTGCCAGCAGCAAGGTTGGCGGGAGCTCCTACGAGCAGTACTTC
TRBJ1-1 | NA | 16 | TRBV25-1 | NA | CASSPLRGVGNTEAFF | TGTGCCAGCAGTCCCCTCCGGGGGGTGGGGAACACTGAAGCTTTCTTT
TRBJ2-1 | few | 17 | TRBV7-2 | TRBD2 | CASSLTSSGSGANEQFF | TGTGCCAGCAGCTTAACCTCTAGCGGGAGTGGGGCCAATGAGCAGTTCTTC
TRBJ2-5 | few | 15 | TRBV7-2 | TRBD1 | CASSFVDRGNIGQYF | TGTGCCAGCAGCTTCGTGGACAGGGGGAACATTGGCCAGTACTTC
TRBJ2-5 | NA | 15 | TRBV29-1 | TRBD2 | CSVDLAGRPGETQYF | TGCAGCGTTGATCTAGCGGGGCGCCCGGGAGAGACCCAGTACTTC
TRBJ2-3 | once | 12 | TRBV29-1 | NA | CSVAQGPDAQYF | TGCAGCGTCGCACAGGGACCAGATGCGCAGTATTTT
TRBJ1-1 | few | 12 | TRBV7-2 | NA | CASSHGALEAFF | TGTGCCAGCAGCCATGGAGCCCTTGAAGCTTTCTTT
TRBJ1-1 | NA | 14 | TRBV5-6 | TRBD1 | CASGGDRAHTEAFF | TGTGCCAGCGGGGGGGACAGGGCCCACACTGAAGCTTTCTTT
TRBJ1-6 | NA | 15 | TRBV4-3 | NA | CASSQDRVGLSPLHF | TGCGCCAGCAGCCAAGATCGGGTGGGTCTCTCACCCCTCCACTTT
TRBJ2-1 | NA | 15 | TRBV3-1 | NA | CASSQGERDYNEQFF | TGTGCCAGCAGCCAAGGGGAGAGGGACTACAATGAGCAGTTCTTC
TRBJ2-7 | NA | 14 | TRBV6-2/TRBV6-3 | TRBD1 | CASRIGQVIYEQYF | TGTGCCAGCAGGATCGGACAGGTCATATACGAGCAGTACTTC
TRBJ2-5 | few | 15 | TRBV4-1 | NA | CASSQGGRDQETQYF | TGCGCCAGCAGCCAAGGGGGAAGGGACCAAGAGACCCAGTACTTC
TRBJ1-1 | few | 15 | TRBV10-3 | TRBD1 | CAISEPGTGNTEAFF | TGTGCCATCAGTGAGCCCGGGACAGGTAACACTGAAGCTTTCTTT
TRBJ2-4 | NA | 12 | TRBV12-3/TRBV12-4 | NA | CASQRTYNEQYF | TGTGCCAGCCAGCGGACCTACAATGAGCAGTACTTC
TRBJ2-7 | NA | 14 | TRBV6-5 | NA | CASRRTIESYEQYF | TGTGCCAGCAGAAGAACAATCGAGTCCTACGAGCAGTACTTC
TRBJ2-7 | NA | 14 | TRBV5-1 | TRBD1 | CASSLVSGGNEQYF | TGCGCCAGCAGCTTGGTGTCAGGGGGCAACGAGCAGTACTTC
TRBJ1-1 | many | 12 | TRBV4-2 | NA | CASSQGGPEAFF | TGTGCCAGCAGCCAAGGGGGACCTGAAGCTTTCTTT
TRBJ2-5 | NA | 18 | TRBV20-1 | TRBD1 | CSAGPRQLQGVGQETQYF | TGCAGTGCTGGACCCAGACAGTTACAGGGGGTTGGTCAAGAGACCCAGTACTTC
TRBJ1-2 | few | 16 | TRBV7-3 | TRBD1 | CASSSQGGRFVSGYTF | TGTGCCAGCAGCTCCCAGGGGGGCCGTTTTGTGTCGGGCTACACCTTC
TRBJ2-3 | NA | 14 | TRBV5-1 | NA | CASSLDREQDTQYF | TGCGCCAGCAGCTTGGACCGGGAGCAAGATACGCAGTATTTT